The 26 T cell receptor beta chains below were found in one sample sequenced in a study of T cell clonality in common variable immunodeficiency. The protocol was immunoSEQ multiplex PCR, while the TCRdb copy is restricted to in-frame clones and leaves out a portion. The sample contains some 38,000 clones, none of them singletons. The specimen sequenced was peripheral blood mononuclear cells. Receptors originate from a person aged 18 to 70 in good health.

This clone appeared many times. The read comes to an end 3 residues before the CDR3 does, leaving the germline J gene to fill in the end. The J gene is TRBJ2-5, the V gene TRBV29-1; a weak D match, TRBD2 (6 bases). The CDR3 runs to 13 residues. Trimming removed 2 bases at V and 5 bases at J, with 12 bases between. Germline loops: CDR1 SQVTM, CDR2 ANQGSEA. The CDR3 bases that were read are TGCAGCGTTGAAAAAAGGAGGGTTGAGACC. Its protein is CSVEKRRVET. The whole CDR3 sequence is CSVEKRRVETQYF.

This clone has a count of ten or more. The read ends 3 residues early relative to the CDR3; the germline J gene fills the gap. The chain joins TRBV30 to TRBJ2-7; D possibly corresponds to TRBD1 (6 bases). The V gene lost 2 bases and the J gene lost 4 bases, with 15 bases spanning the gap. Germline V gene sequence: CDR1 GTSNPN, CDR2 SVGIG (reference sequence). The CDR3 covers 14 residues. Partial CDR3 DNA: TGTGCCTGGAGTTGGGGACACCAACTGTACGAG. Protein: CAWSWGHQLYE. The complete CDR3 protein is CAWSWGHQLYEQYF.

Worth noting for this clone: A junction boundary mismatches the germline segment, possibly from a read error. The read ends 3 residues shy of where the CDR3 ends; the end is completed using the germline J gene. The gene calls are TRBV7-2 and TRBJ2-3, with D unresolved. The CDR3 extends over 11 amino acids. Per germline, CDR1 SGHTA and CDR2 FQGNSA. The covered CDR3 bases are TGTGCCAGCAGCTTCCCAGAGACG. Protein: CASSFPET. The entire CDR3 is CASSFPETQYF.

This CDR3 reads CASSPDSYGNTIYF. Partial CDR3 DNA: TGTGCCAGCTCACCGGACAGCTACGGAAACACC. The gene calls are TRBV18 and TRBJ1-3; tentatively, D is TRBD1 (6 bases). The DNA ends 3 residues before the CDR3 does, and the rest of the CDR3 is filled in from the germline J gene. V was clipped by 3 bases and J by 4 bases, with 10 bases between them. The length of the CDR3 is 14 residues. Germline CDR1 is KGHSH and CDR2 is LQKENI.

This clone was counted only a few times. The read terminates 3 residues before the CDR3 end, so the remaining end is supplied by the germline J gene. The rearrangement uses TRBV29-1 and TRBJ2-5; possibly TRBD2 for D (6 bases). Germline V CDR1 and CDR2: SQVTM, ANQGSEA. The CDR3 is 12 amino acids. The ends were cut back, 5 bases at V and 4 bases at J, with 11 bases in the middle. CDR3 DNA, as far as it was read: TGCAGCGTTCAGCGGGCTCTAGAGACC. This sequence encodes CSVQRALET. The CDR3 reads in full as CSVQRALETQYF.

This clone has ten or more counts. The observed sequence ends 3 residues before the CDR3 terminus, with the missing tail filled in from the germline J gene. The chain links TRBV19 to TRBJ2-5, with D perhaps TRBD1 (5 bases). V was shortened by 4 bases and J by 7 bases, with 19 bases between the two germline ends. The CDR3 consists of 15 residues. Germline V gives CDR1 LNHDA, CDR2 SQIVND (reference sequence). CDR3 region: CASSTNWGSLWTQYF. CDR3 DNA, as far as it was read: TGTGCCAGTAGTACAAATTGGGGCAGTTTGTGGACC.

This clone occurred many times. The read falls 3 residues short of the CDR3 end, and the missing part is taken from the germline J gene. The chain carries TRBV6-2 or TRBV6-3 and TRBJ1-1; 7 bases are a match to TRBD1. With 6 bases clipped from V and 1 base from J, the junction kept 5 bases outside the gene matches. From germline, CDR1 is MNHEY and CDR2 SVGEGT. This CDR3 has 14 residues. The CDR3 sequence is CASRHTGENTEAFF. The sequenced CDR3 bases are TGTGCCAGCAGACACACAGGGGAGAACACTGAA.

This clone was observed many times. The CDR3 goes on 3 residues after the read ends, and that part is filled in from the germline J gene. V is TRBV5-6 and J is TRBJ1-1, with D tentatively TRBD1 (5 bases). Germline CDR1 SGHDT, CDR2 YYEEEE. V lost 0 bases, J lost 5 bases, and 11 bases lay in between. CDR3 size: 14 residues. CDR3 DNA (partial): TGTGCCAGCAGCTTGGGGGGGGACTGGACTGAA. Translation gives CASSLGGDWTE. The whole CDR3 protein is CASSLGGDWTEAFF.

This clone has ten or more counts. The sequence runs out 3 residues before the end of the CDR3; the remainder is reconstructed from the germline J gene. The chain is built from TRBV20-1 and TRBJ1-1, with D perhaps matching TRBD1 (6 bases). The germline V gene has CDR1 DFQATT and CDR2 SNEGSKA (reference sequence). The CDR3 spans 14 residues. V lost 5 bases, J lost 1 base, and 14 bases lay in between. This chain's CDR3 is CSAGPQGKNTEAFF. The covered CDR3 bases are TGCAGTGCTGGCCCGCAGGGGAAGAACACTGAA.

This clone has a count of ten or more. The CDR3 bases that were read are TGTGCCAGCAGCTTGGCGGGGGGCGCGTACGAG. Translated: CASSLAGGAYE. The complete CDR3 reads CASSLAGGAYEQYF. This chain joins TRBV5-4 and TRBJ2-7; D may be TRBD2 (7 bases). The CDR3 end falls 3 residues outside the read, so it is completed with the germline J gene. In germline, CDR1 is SGHNT, CDR2 YYREEE (reference sequence). The CDR3 is 14 amino acids. V gave up 0 bases and J gave up 4 bases, with 11 bases separating them.

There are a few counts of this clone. CDR3 region: CASSLSGRANEQYF. The part of the CDR3 DNA that was read is TGTGCCAGCAGCTTGAGCGGGAGGGCCAACGAG. The V gene is TRBV5-6, the J gene TRBJ2-7, with 10 bases lining up with TRBD2. The sequence runs out 3 residues before the end of the CDR3; the remainder is reconstructed from the germline J gene. Unmatched junction bases numbered 3, after V lost 1 base and J lost 5 bases. From germline, CDR1 is SGHDT and CDR2 YYEEEE. The CDR3 runs to 14 residues.

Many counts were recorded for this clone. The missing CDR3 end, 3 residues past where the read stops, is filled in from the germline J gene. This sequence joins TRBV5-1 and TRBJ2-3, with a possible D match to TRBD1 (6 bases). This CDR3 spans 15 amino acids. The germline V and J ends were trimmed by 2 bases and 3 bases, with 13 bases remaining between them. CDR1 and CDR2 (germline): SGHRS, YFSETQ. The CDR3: CASSFDYQGTDTQYF. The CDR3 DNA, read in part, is TGCGCCAGCAGCTTCGACTACCAGGGGACAGATACG.

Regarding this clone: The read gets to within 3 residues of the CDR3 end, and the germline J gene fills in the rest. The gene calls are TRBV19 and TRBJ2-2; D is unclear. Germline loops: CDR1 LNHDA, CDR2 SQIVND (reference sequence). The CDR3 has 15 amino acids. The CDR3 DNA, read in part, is TGTGCCAGTAGTCCCGGCGTTTCAACTAATGAAAAG. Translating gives CASSPGVSTNEK. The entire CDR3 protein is CASSPGVSTNEKLFF.

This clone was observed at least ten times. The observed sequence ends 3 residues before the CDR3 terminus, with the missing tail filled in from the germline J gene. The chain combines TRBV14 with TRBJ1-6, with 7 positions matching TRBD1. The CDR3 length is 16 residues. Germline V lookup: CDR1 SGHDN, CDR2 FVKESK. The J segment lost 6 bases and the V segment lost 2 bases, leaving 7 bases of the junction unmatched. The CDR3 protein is CASSQWAGTVNSPLHF. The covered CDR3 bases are TGTGCCAGCAGCCAATGGGCCGGGACAGTTAATTCACCC.

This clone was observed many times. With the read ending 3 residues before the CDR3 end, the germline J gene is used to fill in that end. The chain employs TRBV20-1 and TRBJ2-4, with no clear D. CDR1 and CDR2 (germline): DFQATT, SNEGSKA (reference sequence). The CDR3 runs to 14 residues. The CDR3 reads CSARDPTTPMVQYF. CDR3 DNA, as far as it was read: TGCAGTGCTAGAGATCCCACTACTCCGATGGTT.

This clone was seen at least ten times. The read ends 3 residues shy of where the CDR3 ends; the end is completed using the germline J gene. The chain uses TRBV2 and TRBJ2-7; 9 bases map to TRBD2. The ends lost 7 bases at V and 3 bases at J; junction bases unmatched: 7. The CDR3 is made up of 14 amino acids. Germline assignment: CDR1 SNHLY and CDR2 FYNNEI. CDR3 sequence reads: CASIPGLAVYEQYF. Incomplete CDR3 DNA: TGTGCCAGCATTCCGGGACTAGCAGTCTACGAG.

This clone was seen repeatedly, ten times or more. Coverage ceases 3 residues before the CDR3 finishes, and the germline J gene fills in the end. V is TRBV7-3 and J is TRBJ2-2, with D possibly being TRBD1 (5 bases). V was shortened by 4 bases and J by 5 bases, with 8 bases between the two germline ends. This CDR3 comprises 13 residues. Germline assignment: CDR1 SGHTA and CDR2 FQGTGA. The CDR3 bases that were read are TGTGCCAGCAGCTCCCAGGGTACCGGGGAG. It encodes CASSSQGTGE. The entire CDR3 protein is CASSSQGTGELFF.

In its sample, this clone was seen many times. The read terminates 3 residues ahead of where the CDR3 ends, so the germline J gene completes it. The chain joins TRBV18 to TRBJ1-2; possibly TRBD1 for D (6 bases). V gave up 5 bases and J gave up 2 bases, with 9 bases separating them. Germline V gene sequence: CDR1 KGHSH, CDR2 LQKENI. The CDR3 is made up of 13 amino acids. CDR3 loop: CASSSGTNYGYTF. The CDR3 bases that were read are TGTGCCAGCTCATCCGGGACAAACTATGGC.

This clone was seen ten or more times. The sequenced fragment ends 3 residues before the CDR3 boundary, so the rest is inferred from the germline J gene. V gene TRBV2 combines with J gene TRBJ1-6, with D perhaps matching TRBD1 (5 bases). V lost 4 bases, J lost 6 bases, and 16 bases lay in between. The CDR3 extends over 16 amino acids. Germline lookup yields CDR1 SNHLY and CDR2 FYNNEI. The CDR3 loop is CASSGLTDGGNSPLHF. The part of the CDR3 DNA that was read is TGTGCCAGCAGTGGACTTACCGACGGGGGTAATTCACCC.

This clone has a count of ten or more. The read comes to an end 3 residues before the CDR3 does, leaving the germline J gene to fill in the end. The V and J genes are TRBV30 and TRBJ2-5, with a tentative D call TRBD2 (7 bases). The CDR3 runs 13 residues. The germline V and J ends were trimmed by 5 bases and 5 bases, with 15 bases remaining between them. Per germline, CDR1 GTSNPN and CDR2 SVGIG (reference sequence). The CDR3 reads CAWGNGGQETQYF. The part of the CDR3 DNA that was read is TGTGCCTGGGGGAACGGGGGGCAGGAGACC.

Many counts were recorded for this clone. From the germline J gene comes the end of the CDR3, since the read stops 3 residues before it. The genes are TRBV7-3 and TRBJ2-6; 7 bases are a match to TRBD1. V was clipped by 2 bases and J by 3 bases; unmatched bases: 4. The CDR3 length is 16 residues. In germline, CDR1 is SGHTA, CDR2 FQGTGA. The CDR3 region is CASSLGQGVGANVLTF. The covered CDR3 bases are TGTGCCAGCAGCTTAGGGCAGGGGGTTGGGGCCAACGTC.

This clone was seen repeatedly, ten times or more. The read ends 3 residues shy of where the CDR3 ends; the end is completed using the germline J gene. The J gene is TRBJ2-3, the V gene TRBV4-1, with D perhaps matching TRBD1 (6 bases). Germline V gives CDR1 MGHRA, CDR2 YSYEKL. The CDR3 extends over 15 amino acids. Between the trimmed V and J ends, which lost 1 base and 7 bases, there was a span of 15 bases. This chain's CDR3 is CASSQAGTLIYTQYF. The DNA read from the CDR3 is TGCGCCAGCAGCCAAGCAGGGACACTTATCTATACG.

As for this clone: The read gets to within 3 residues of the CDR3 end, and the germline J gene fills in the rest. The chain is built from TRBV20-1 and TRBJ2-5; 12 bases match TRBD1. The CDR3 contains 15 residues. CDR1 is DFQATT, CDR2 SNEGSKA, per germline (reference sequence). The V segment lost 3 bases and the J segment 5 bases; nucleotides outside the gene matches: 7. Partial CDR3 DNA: TGCAGTGCTAGGCCCGGGACAGGGGGCTTCGAGACC. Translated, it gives CSARPGTGGFET. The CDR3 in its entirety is CSARPGTGGFETQYF.

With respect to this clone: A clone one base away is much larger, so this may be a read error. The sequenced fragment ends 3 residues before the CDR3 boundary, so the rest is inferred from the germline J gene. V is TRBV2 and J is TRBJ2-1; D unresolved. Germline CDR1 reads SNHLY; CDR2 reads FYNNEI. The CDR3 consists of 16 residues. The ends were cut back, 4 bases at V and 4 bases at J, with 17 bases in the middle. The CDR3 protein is CASSGVHRETYNEQFF. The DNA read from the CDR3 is TGTGCCAGCAGTGGAGTGCACCGAGAAACATACAATGAG.

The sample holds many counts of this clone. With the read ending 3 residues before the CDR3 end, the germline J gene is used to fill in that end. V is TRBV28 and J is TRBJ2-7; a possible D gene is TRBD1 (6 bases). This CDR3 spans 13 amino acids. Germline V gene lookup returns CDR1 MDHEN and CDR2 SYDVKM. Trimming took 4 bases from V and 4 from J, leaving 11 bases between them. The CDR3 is CASSSWDIYEQYF. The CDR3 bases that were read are TGTGCCAGCAGTTCGTGGGACATTTACGAG.

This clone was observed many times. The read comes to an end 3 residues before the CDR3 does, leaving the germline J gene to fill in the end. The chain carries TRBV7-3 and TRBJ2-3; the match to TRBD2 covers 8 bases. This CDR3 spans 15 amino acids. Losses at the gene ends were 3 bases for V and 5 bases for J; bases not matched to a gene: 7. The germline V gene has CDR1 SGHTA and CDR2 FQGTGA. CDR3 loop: CASSFLAGNQDTQYF. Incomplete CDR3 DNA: TGTGCCAGCAGCTTTTTAGCGGGAAACCAAGATACG.